The following is a TCR beta chain sequence with its context. Its cognate antigen is unknown. The data were obtained in a study of PD-1 blockade in classical Hodgkin lymphoma. General study points: As was reported, newly diagnosed patients showed lower baseline TCR diversity than healthy donors did.

Clones were read by immunoSEQ multiplex PCR, and TCRdb kept only the in-frame ones, dropping some. Among fewer than 65,000 clones listed, 75% to 90% were seen once. With V trimmed by 10 bases and J by 7 bases, 16 bases remained unmatched. The CDR3 loop spans 15 amino acids. Germline V gene data show CDR1 as MNHNS and CDR2 as SASEGT. Relapses following autologous stem cell transplantation were seen in all patients, with brentuximab vedotin exposure varying. Under best response, outcomes were complete response, partial response or progressive disease. The chain couples TRBV6-1 to TRBJ2-5; 9 bases align to TRBD2. The TCR sequence derives from a human donor with classical Hodgkin lymphoma. Source: peripheral blood mononuclear cells (PBMCs), taken at baseline. CDR3 amino acids: CATNGGLAGPRTQYF. For the CDR3, the DNA is TGTGCCACCAATGGGGGGCTAGCGGGGCCGCGGACCCAGTACTTC.